These T cell receptor beta chains were read from a single sample in a study of cytomegalovirus exposure and HLA in healthy donors. Here immunoSEQ multiplex PCR was the method, and the copy in TCRdb shows in-frame clones only, minus some. Of around 150,000 clones detected, around 90% appear once; the ten largest clones hold roughly 0.5%. The sequenced material came from PBMCs. The source of these receptors is a middle-aged woman in good health and CMV-seronegative. The CDR3 runs from the conserved cysteine through the conserved F or W. A D gene is named only where the DNA matches it firmly. Size values are once, few and many counts, or a class for expanded clones, and some rows have none.

d_call	v_call	clone_size	j_call	cdr3_nt	cdr3_aa
TRBD1	TRBV4-3	-	TRBJ1-2	TGCGCCAGCAGCCCCCGGGACAGGGGGACTTGGGGCTACACCTTC	CASSPRDRGTWGYTF
-	TRBV28	-	TRBJ2-2	TGTGCCAGCGGTGGGGAGGACACCGGGGAGCTGTTTTTT	CASGGEDTGELFF
-	TRBV10-3	once	TRBJ2-3	TGTGCCATCAGTGATTTCACTGATACGCAGTATTTT	CAISDFTDTQYF
-	TRBV27	-	TRBJ2-7	TGTGCCAGCAGTACCACCCTGACTAGTTACTACGAGCAGTACTTC	CASSTTLTSYYEQYF
-	TRBV10-3	-	TRBJ1-1	TGTGCCATCAGTGAGGTAGCGGGATCCACTGAAGCTTTCTTT	CAISEVAGSTEAFF
-	TRBV11-1	-	TRBJ2-6	TGTGCCAGCAGCTTAGGGCGGACTGGGGCCAACGTCCTGACTTTC	CASSLGRTGANVLTF
TRBD2	TRBV12-5	few	TRBJ2-1	TGTGCTAGTGGTGCGACGGCGGGAGGCGGTTATGAGCAGTTCTTC	CASGATAGGGYEQFF
TRBD2	TRBV7-2	-	TRBJ2-5	TGTGCCAGCAGCTTAGCGAGCGGGAGTGGGGAGACCCAGTACTTC	CASSLASGSGETQYF
-	TRBV6-5	-	TRBJ2-7	TGTGCCAGCAGCCCGGTCGGGTACGAGCAGTACTTC	CASSPVGYEQYF
-	TRBV5-6	-	TRBJ2-1	TGTGCCAGCAGCTTGGAAGCGGTGTCCTACAATGAGCAGTTCTTC	CASSLEAVSYNEQFF
-	TRBV15	-	TRBJ2-3	TGTGCCACCGAAAAAACGGGGAATACGCAGTATTTT	CATEKTGNTQYF
TRBD1	TRBV7-9	-	TRBJ2-7	TGTGCCAGCAGCGTACAGGGGGCTCGCTACGAGCAGTACTTC	CASSVQGARYEQYF
-	TRBV4-3	-	TRBJ1-2	TGCGCCAGCAGCCAAGTGTCAGGGGCGGCGAACTATGGCTACACCTTC	CASSQVSGAANYGYTF
-	TRBV28	-	TRBJ1-1	TGTGCCAGCAGTTCCCCCACCAACAGGGCTGGGAACACTGAAGCTTTCTTT	CASSSPTNRAGNTEAFF
-	TRBV5-6	-	TRBJ2-1	TGTGCCAGCAGCGAGAGACTGGACAGCTCCTACAATGAGCAGTTCTTC	CASSERLDSSYNEQFF
TRBD2	TRBV4-1	-	TRBJ2-5	TGTGCCAGCAGCCAAGATGGAGGACTAGTTGAAGAGACCCAGTACTTC	CASSQDGGLVEETQYF
TRBD2	TRBV6-5	-	TRBJ2-7	TGTGCCACCAAAGGTAGCGGGATATACGAGCAGTACTTC	CATKGSGIYEQYF
TRBD2	TRBV10-2	-	TRBJ2-2	TGCGCCAGCAGGCTCCCCTTGACTAGCGGGAGATTTAGGGAGCTGTTTTTT	CASRLPLTSGRFRELFF
-	TRBV5-4	-	TRBJ1-1	TGCGCCAGCAGCCAAGCTTTCGGGGGTACTGAAGCTTTCTTT	CASSQAFGGTEAFF
TRBD2	TRBV7-2	-	TRBJ2-5	TGTGCCAGCAGCCCGGGGGGGGAGGGGACCCAGTACTTC	CASSPGGEGTQYF
TRBD1	TRBV2	once	TRBJ1-5	TGTGCCAGCTGCGGACAGGGTCTTAGCAATCAGCCCCAGCATTTT	CASCGQGLSNQPQHF
-	TRBV6-8	-	TRBJ2-7	TGTGCCAGCGCCGGGGGAAAAGGGCTCGAGCAGTACTTC	CASAGGKGLEQYF
TRBD1	TRBV28	-	TRBJ2-7	TGTGCCAGCATGGACAGGGATAAGGACGAGCAGTACTTC	CASMDRDKDEQYF
-	TRBV7-6	once	TRBJ2-7	TGTGCCAGCAGCTCAGAGGAGCGTCTCTCGGCCCACGAGCAGTACTTC	CASSSEERLSAHEQYF
TRBD1	TRBV27	-	TRBJ2-7	TGTGCCAGCAGTCCTAAAGTAATAGGGGGCGCCTACGAGCAGTACTTC	CASSPKVIGGAYEQYF
TRBD1	TRBV7-2	-	TRBJ2-7	TGTGCCAGCAGCTTGGGACAGGGTGTCTACGAGCAGTACTTC	CASSLGQGVYEQYF
-	TRBV4-3	-	TRBJ2-1	TGCGCCAGCAGCCAAGATGTGCTAGTCGGTGGAGAGCAGTTCTTC	CASSQDVLVGGEQFF
TRBD2	TRBV6-1	few	TRBJ2-7	TGTGCCAGCAATAGCGGGAGGGCATCCCGTGAGCAGTACTTC	CASNSGRASREQYF
-	TRBV7-9	-	TRBJ1-1	TGTTCCAGCATGCCAAACCGGGGGGATGAAGCTTTCTTT	CSSMPNRGDEAFF
TRBD2	TRBV7-8	-	TRBJ2-7	TGTGCCAGCAGCTTAGGGGGACTAGCGGCCCTGGGGCAGTACTTC	CASSLGGLAALGQYF
TRBD2	TRBV4-2	-	TRBJ2-1	TGTGCCAGCAGCCAAGATAGGGTACTAGCGGGTAATGAGCAGTTCTTC	CASSQDRVLAGNEQFF
TRBD1	TRBV6-5	once	TRBJ1-1	TGTGCCAGCAGTTCCCCGGGGACAGCGAACACTGAAGCTTTCTTT	CASSSPGTANTEAFF
-	TRBV4-1	-	TRBJ2-5	TGCGCCAGCAGCCAAGATCCGCCGGAGGAGGGGTGGGAGACCCAGTACTTC	CASSQDPPEEGWETQYF
-	TRBV9	-	TRBJ2-6	TGTGCCAGCAGCGCCCAAATACAGGGTTCTGGGGCCAACGTCCTGACTTTC	CASSAQIQGSGANVLTF
-	TRBV6-5	-	TRBJ2-5	TGTGCCAGCAGTAAACAGGGATGGGGCCAAGAGACCCAGTACTTC	CASSKQGWGQETQYF
-	TRBV27	-	TRBJ2-1	TGTGCCAGCAGAGGGGGGGGGAACAATGAGCAGTTCTTC	CASRGGGNNEQFF
-	TRBV7-9	many	TRBJ1-5	TGTGCCAGCAGCTTAGAGCGTAGCAATCAGCCCCAGCATTTT	CASSLERSNQPQHF
-	TRBV7-9	-	TRBJ1-5	TGTGCCAGCAGCTTAAGCTGGGGCGAGCAGCCCCAGCATTTT	CASSLSWGEQPQHF